Following are 29 T cell receptor beta chains from one sample sequenced in a study of cytomegalovirus exposure and HLA in healthy donors. In the PCR, 60 Vbeta and 13 Jbeta primers were used. Assay: immunoSEQ multiplex PCR; the TCRdb copy retains only in-frame clones and omits some. The repertoire holds 120,000 to 150,000 clones, approximately 79% seen once, with 2.5% to 3% in the top ten. Sequencing used PBMCs. The receptors originated from a woman in her 30s in good health and CMV-seronegative.

The chain has TRBV5-1 and TRBJ2-1; 10 bases are shared with TRBD2. V lost 4 bases, J lost 5 bases, and 12 bases stayed unmatched. The CDR3 sequence is 17 residues long. CDR1 is SGHRS, CDR2 YFSETQ, per germline. The DNA for the CDR3 is TGCGCCAGCAGCCCACCTCGGCTAGCGGGGGCAAACAATGAGCAGTTCTTC. Protein product: CASSPPRLAGANNEQFF. Full variable domain (remainder filled in from reference TRBV5-1 and TRBJ2-1): KAGVTQTPRYLIKTRGQQVTLSCSPISGHRSVSWYQQTPGQGLQFLFEYFSETQRNKGNFPGRFSGRQFSNSRSEMNVSTLELGDSALYLCASSPPRLAGANNEQFFGPGTRLTVL.

V is TRBV9 and J is TRBJ2-4, with a tentative D call TRBD2 (6 bases). The CDR3 sequence is 14 residues long. V lost 4 bases to trimming and J lost 8 bases, with 16 bases between them. Germline-derived CDR1 and CDR2 are SGDLS and YYNGEE. CDR3 DNA: TGTGCCAGCAGCCCCCGGGGGATGGAGGACATTCAGTACTTC. Translating it yields CASSPRGMEDIQYF.

The rearrangement links TRBV5-1 to TRBJ1-2; 10 nucleotides line up with TRBD1. After removal of 3 bases from V and 4 bases from J, the junction contained 3 bases not matched to a gene. CDR3 length: 14 amino acids. Per germline, CDR1 SGHRS and CDR2 YFSETQ. Here the CDR3 reads CASSSGTGAYGYTF. The CDR3 DNA reads as TGCGCCAGCAGCTCCGGGACAGGGGCCTATGGCTACACCTTC.

The J gene is TRBJ2-6, the V gene TRBV30; TRBD1 might be the D (6 bases). The CDR3 sequence is 16 residues long. The V end lost 5 bases, the J end lost 4 bases, and 18 bases lay between the germline ends. The germline V gene encodes CDR1 GTSNPN and CDR2 SVGIG (reference sequence). This CDR3 is CAWDKQGGIGANVLTF. The CDR3 bases are TGTGCCTGGGACAAGCAAGGGGGTATAGGGGCCAACGTCCTGACTTTC.

This clone occurred a few times. This chain connects TRBV2 to TRBJ1-2; no firm D call. The CDR3 runs 14 residues. V lost 1 base and J lost 5, with 11 bases in between. Germline-derived CDR1 and CDR2 are SNHLY and FYNNEI. CDR3 amino acids: CASSEVSGFYGYTF. CDR3 bases: TGTGCCAGCAGTGAAGTCAGCGGATTTTATGGCTACACCTTC.

The chain joins TRBV5-1 to TRBJ1-6; D is uncertain. There are 13 residues in the CDR3. The V end was cut by 4 bases, the J end by 8 bases, with 10 bases between. The V gene's germline CDR1 is SGHRS and CDR2 YFSETQ. This chain's CDR3 is CASSLEGDSPLHF. The CDR3, as DNA: TGCGCCAGCAGCCTTGAGGGTGATTCACCCCTCCACTTT.

The rearrangement links TRBV2 to TRBJ2-2; TRBD2 is a possible D gene (6 bases). V lost 7 bases, J lost 0 bases, and 9 bases lay in between. This CDR3 is 14 amino acids long. The germline V gene encodes CDR1 SNHLY and CDR2 FYNNEI. For the CDR3, the DNA is TGTGCCAGCAAGCCGGGGGCGAACACCGGGGAGCTGTTTTTT. Translating gives CASKPGANTGELFF. The full variable domain, completed using reference TRBV2 and TRBJ2-2, is EPEVTQTPSHQVTQMGQEVILRCVPISNHLYFYWYRQILGQKVEFLVSFYNNEISEKSEIFDDQFSVERPDGSNFTLKIRSTKLEDSAMYFCASKPGANTGELFFGEGSRLTVL.

The genes are TRBV6-1 and TRBJ1-1, with 9 bases matching TRBD1. The CDR3 covers 12 residues. Germline CDR1 and CDR2: MNHNS and SASEGT. The CDR3 bases are TGTACTACAGGGGGCAGAAACACTGAAGCTTTCTTT. This translates into CTTGGRNTEAFF.

The chain carries TRBV6-5 and TRBJ1-2, with D possibly TRBD1 on 6 matching bases. This CDR3 region has 15 residues. The germline V and J ends were trimmed by 7 bases and 0 bases, with 15 bases remaining between them. Germline-derived CDR1 and CDR2 are MNHEY and SVGAGI. CDR3 loop: CASTPRRTANYGYTF. CDR3 DNA: TGTGCCAGCACACCCCGAAGGACAGCTAACTATGGCTACACCTTC.

This clone was counted between two and nine times. The chain couples TRBV7-3 to TRBJ2-5, with no clear D. V was clipped by 5 bases and J by 4 bases, with 11 bases between them. Germline CDR1 and CDR2: SGHTA and FQGTGA. The CDR3 consists of 13 residues. CDR3 protein: CASSLFGGETQYF. DNA of the CDR3: TGTGCCAGCAGCCTCTTTGGCGGAGAGACCCAGTACTTC. The full variable domain, with the rest looked up from reference TRBV7-3 and TRBJ2-5, is GAGVSQTPSNKVTEKGKYVELRCDPISGHTALYWYRQSLGQGPEFLIYFQGTGAADDSGLPNDRFFAVRPEGSVSTLKIQRTERGDSAVYLCASSLFGGETQYFGPGTRLLVL.

This sequence joins TRBV21-1 and TRBJ2-7; the DNA was not used to check the table's D call, TRBD1. TRBV21-1 is given as a pseudogene. The CDR3 loop spans 14 amino acids. This CDR3 reads CASSIHRITYEQYF. CDR3 DNA sequence: TGTGCCAGCAGCATCCACAGAATTACGTACGAGCAGTACTTC.

The chain is built from TRBV18 and TRBJ2-5; D is perhaps TRBD1 (6 bases). V dropped 4 bases and J dropped 7 bases, with 13 bases sitting between them. Per germline, CDR1 KGHSH and CDR2 LQKENI. This CDR3 region has 13 residues. CDR3 residues: CASSLGDTRTQYF. The CDR3 DNA follows: TGTGCCAGCTCACTTGGGGACACCCGGACCCAGTACTTC. Variable domain in full (rest from reference TRBV18 and TRBJ2-5): NAGVMQNPRHLVRRRGQEARLRCSPMKGHSHVYWYRQLPEEGLKFMVYLQKENIIDESGMPKERFSAEFPKEGPSILRIQQVVRGDSAAYFCASSLGDTRTQYFGPGTRLLVL.

The V gene is TRBV30, the J gene TRBJ1-5; D might be TRBD1 (6 bases). V shed 1 base and J shed 1 base, with 8 bases lying between them. Germline V gene data show CDR1 as GTSNPN and CDR2 as SVGIG (reference sequence). This CDR3 is 14 amino acids long. The CDR3 DNA reads TGTGCCTGGAGTGGAGGACAGAGCAATCAGCCCCAGCATTTT. This encodes CAWSGGQSNQPQHF.

CDR3 amino acids: CASSLGAGGTDTQYF. The CDR3 DNA sequence: TGCGCCAGCAGCTTAGGGGCGGGAGGCACAGATACGCAGTATTTT. The chain links TRBV5-1 to TRBJ2-3; TRBD2 matches 7 bases. The trim removed 2 bases at V and 1 base at J, leaving 4 bases unmatched. CDR1 is SGHRS, CDR2 YFSETQ, per germline. The CDR3 is made up of 15 amino acids. The full variable domain, its missing parts supplied by reference TRBV5-1 and TRBJ2-3, is KAGVTQTPRYLIKTRGQQVTLSCSPISGHRSVSWYQQTPGQGLQFLFEYFSETQRNKGNFPGRFSGRQFSNSRSEMNVSTLELGDSALYLCASSLGAGGTDTQYFGPGTRLTVL.

This clone was seen a handful of times. The J gene is TRBJ1-1, the V gene TRBV30, with 8 bases aligning to TRBD1. There are 14 residues in the CDR3. Germline values: CDR1 GTSNPN, CDR2 SVGIG (reference sequence). The V gene end was trimmed by 4 bases and the J gene end by 1 base; junction bases not matched to a gene: 5. The CDR3 protein is CAWKLQGGNTEAFF. CDR3 nucleotide sequence: TGTGCCTGGAAGCTACAGGGGGGGAACACTGAAGCTTTCTTT.

In DNA form, the CDR3 reads TGTGCCAGCAGTATAACCCGAACAGGGGGCGGCGAGCAGTACTTC. Translated, it gives CASSITRTGGGEQYF. This sequence joins TRBV2 and TRBJ2-7, with TRBD1 matching 9 bases. This CDR3 spans 15 amino acids. J lost 6 bases, V lost 5 bases, and 11 bases had no gene match. The germline V gene has CDR1 SNHLY and CDR2 FYNNEI.

J is TRBJ1-1 and V is TRBV19; a weak D match, TRBD1 (5 bases). Per the germline V gene, CDR1 is LNHDA and CDR2 is SQIVND (reference sequence). Deletions cut 6 bases from V and 0 bases from J, with 20 bases between. The CDR3 covers 17 residues. CDR3 in DNA: TGTGCCAGTAGCCTCCGCCGGGGGTTTGGCATGAACACTGAAGCTTTCTTT. Translated, it gives CASSLRRGFGMNTEAFF.

The V call is TRBV7-9, the J call TRBJ1-2; TRBD1 might be the D (6 bases). V lost 6 bases and J lost 5, with 10 bases in between. Germline assignment: CDR1 SEHNR and CDR2 FQNEAQ (reference sequence). This CDR3 is 12 amino acids long. This chain's CDR3 is CASSPQGYGYTF. The CDR3 DNA sequence: TGTGCCAGCAGTCCACAGGGTTATGGCTACACCTTC.

The DNA of the CDR3 is TGTGCCAGCAGTTCCCAGACAGTCTATGGCTACACCTTC. Residues: CASSSQTVYGYTF. The chain links TRBV2 to TRBJ1-2; D might be TRBD1 (5 bases). The CDR3 length is 13 residues. V lost 5 bases to trimming and J lost 4 bases, with 11 bases between them. CDR1 is SNHLY and CDR2 is FYNNEI in the germline V gene.

The chain links TRBV5-6 to TRBJ1-1; the D is unclear. The CDR3 contains 16 residues. Germline CDR1 and CDR2: SGHDT and YYEEEE. Trimming cost V 0 bases and J 0 bases, with 12 bases left between them. CDR3 DNA sequence: TGTGCCAGCAGCTTGGCCGGGTTTTCGCTGAACACTGAAGCTTTCTTT. Its protein is CASSLAGFSLNTEAFF.

The chain is built from TRBV4-3 and TRBJ2-2; TRBD1 matches at 8 bases. Trimming took 1 base from V and 4 from J; bases not matched to a gene: 5. This CDR3 has 16 amino acids. The germline gives CDR1 LGHNA, CDR2 YSLEER. This CDR3 is CASSQGQGAGTGELFF. DNA of the CDR3: TGCGCCAGCAGCCAAGGCCAGGGGGCCGGCACCGGGGAGCTGTTTTTT.

The CDR3 reads CASSSDLNQPQHF. The DNA for the CDR3 is TGTGCCAGCAGCTCGGACTTAAATCAGCCCCAGCATTTT. The chain is built from TRBV7-9 and TRBJ1-5; D is unresolved. Germline V gives CDR1 SEHNR, CDR2 FQNEAQ (reference sequence). V was pared by 4 bases and J by 4 bases, with 8 bases between. The CDR3 has 13 amino acids.

This clone has only a few counts. The chain combines TRBV4-1 with TRBJ2-7, with D perhaps matching TRBD1 (6 bases). The CDR3 consists of 14 residues. V dropped 4 bases and J dropped 4 bases, with 14 bases sitting between them. CDR1 and CDR2 (germline): MGHRA, YSYEKL. The CDR3 coding sequence is TGCGCCAGCAGCCTAAAGACAGGAATATACGAGCAGTACTTC. This codes for CASSLKTGIYEQYF.

The V and J genes are TRBV7-2 and TRBJ1-4; D uncertain. Germline V gene data show CDR1 as SGHTA and CDR2 as FQGNSA. Trimming removed 5 bases at V and 3 bases at J, with 22 bases between. The CDR3 loop spans 18 amino acids. DNA for the CDR3: TGTGCCAGCAGCCCACGGGCTGGGAGATTGTTCGCTAATGAAAAACTGTTTTTT. This translates into CASSPRAGRLFANEKLFF.

This rearrangement joins TRBV7-6 to TRBJ2-1, with 8 bases aligning to TRBD1. V shed 3 bases and J 8 bases; nucleotides not matched to a gene: 9. Germline values: CDR1 SGHVS, CDR2 FNYEAQ. CDR3 size: 15 residues. CDR3 coding DNA: TGTGCCAGCAGCTTCAGGGGGCTAAGACGGGATGAGCAGTTCTTC. This codes for CASSFRGLRRDEQFF.

CDR3 coding DNA: TGCGCCAGCAGCCAAGGGACTAGCGGGGGAGATAAAATTTACGAGCAGTACTTC. Amino acids: CASSQGTSGGDKIYEQYF. The V call is TRBV4-3, the J call TRBJ2-5; 13 positions match TRBD2. The J call is doubtful: the DNA matches TRBJ2-7 better. Germline V gene sequence: CDR1 LGHNA, CDR2 YSLEER. The CDR3 is 18 amino acids.

The chain links TRBV5-4 to TRBJ2-3; TRBD2 matches 16 bases. With 5 bases clipped from V and 0 bases from J, the junction kept 6 bases outside the gene matches. Looked up from germline, CDR1 is SGHNT and CDR2 is YYREEE (reference sequence). CDR3 length: 18 amino acids. The CDR3 nucleotides read TGTGCCAGCAGGGCGGGACTAGCGGGGGGGAGGAGCACAGATACGCAGTATTTT. It translates to CASRAGLAGGRSTDTQYF.

This sequence joins TRBV15 and TRBJ2-2; the D gene is possibly TRBD2 (5 bases). Looked up from germline, CDR1 is LNHNV and CDR2 is YYDKDF (reference sequence). The CDR3 totals 16 residues. Trimming cost V 5 bases and J 2 bases, with 15 bases left between them. CDR3 nucleotide sequence: TGTGCCACCAGCCCGTGGAGGAAGTTTAACACCGGGGAGCTGTTTTTT. Translated: CATSPWRKFNTGELFF.

The chain combines TRBV28 with TRBJ2-5, with 9 bases matching TRBD2. Germline trimming cut 5 bases from V and 5 bases from J; bases unmatched to any gene: 12. Germline V lookup: CDR1 MDHEN, CDR2 SYDVKM. This CDR3 has 16 residues. In DNA form, the CDR3 reads TGTGCCAGCAGTCCCCGCCTGGGCGGGAGGGCTGAGACCCAGTACTTC. Its protein is CASSPRLGGRAETQYF.